The 10 T cell receptor beta chains given below trace back to one sample, sequenced in a study of CD8+ T cells in alopecia areata. Pooled cutaneous lymph node cells were sorted using CD4, CD8alpha, NKG2D, NKG2ACE and other markers. Extracted from the samples, RNA was reverse transcribed into cDNA to serve as the sequencing template. The repertoire was sequenced with immunoSEQ multiplex PCR; TCRdb's copy has only in-frame clones and lacks some. The profile covers roughly 260,000 clones, none occurring a single time. Material: CD4+ T cells sorted from a lymph node. Receptors were obtained from a C3H/HeJ mouse with alopecia areata. For the strain, the MHC haplotype given is H2-k.

Concerning this clone itself: The genes are named according to mouse. The CDR3 end lies 4 residues beyond the end of the read and is filled in from the germline J gene. The V call is TRBV29, the J call TRBJ1-1, with a weak D call TRBD1 (6 bases). Germline CDR1 and CDR2: MSHET and SYDVDS. The CDR3 is made up of 14 amino acids. V gave up 6 bases and J gave up 2 bases, with 13 bases separating them. The covered CDR3 bases are TGTGCTAGCAGCCCACAGGGAAGCAACACA. Its protein product is CASSPQGSNT. The whole CDR3 protein is CASSPQGSNTEVFF.

Concerning this clone: This may stem from a read error, because a much larger clone lies one nucleotide away. Genes and germline come from the mouse. The read comes to an end 4 residues before the CDR3 does, leaving the germline J gene to fill in the end. Distinct nucleotide sequences in the sample also encode this CDR3. The chain combines TRBV13-3 with TRBJ1-2; D gene uncertain. The V gene lost 0 bases and the J gene lost 2 bases, with 5 bases spanning the gap. Germline-derived CDR1 and CDR2 are NNHDY and SYVADS. The CDR3 totals 13 residues. The CDR3 loop reads CASSDEGNSDYTF. CDR3 DNA, as far as it was read: TGTGCCAGCAGTGATGAAGGGAACTCC.

This clone was observed a few times. This may arise from a read error, as a much more abundant clone is one base away. Gene names and germline refer to mouse. The read is 4 residues too short to cover the CDR3 end, so that end is filled in from the germline J gene. The chain links TRBV13-3 to TRBJ2-1, with D possibly being TRBD1 (6 bases). From germline, CDR1 is NNHDY and CDR2 SYVADS. V dropped 4 bases and J dropped 0 bases, with 11 bases sitting between them. The CDR3 totals 15 residues. The CDR3 sequence: CASSPGTINYAEQFF. Partial CDR3 DNA: TGTGCCAGCAGTCCCGGGACAATTAACTATGCT.

Points on this clone: Gene names are the mouse ones. The read stops 4 residues short of the end of the CDR3; the missing end is completed from the germline J gene. The chain combines TRBV19 with TRBJ2-7; D unresolved. This CDR3 is built from 13 residues. V was cut by 4 bases and J by 0 bases, with 8 bases left in between. In germline, CDR1 is FNHDT, CDR2 SITEND (reference sequence). The sequenced part of the CDR3 DNA is TGTGCCAGCAGTGCCAGGAGCTCCTAT. It codes for CASSARSSY. The CDR3, in full, reads CASSARSSYEQYF.

For this clone: Genes and germline come from the mouse. The CDR3 extends 4 residues past the end of the read, so its final part is completed from the germline J gene. Distinct nucleotide sequences in the sample also encode this CDR3. The V gene is TRBV1, the J gene TRBJ1-2; D is ambiguous. The germline CDR1 and CDR2 sequences are NSQYPW and LRSPGD (reference sequence). This CDR3 has 14 amino acids. V dropped 0 bases and J dropped 0 bases, with 5 bases sitting between them. The CDR3: CTCSAEGTNSDYTF. The part of the CDR3 DNA that was read is TGCACCTGCAGTGCAGAAGGTACAAACTCC.

This clone was counted only a few times. Gene names follow the mouse nomenclature. The read falls 4 residues short of the CDR3 end, and the missing part is taken from the germline J gene. The same CDR3 is also encoded by other DNA sequences in this sample. V and J are TRBV17 and TRBJ2-5; perhaps TRBD2 as D (6 bases). Germline CDR1 and CDR2: MNHDT and YYDKIL. The CDR3 has 13 residues. The sequenced CDR3 bases are TGTGCTAGCAGTAGCCGGGGGGAAGAC. Translating gives CASSSRGED. The full-length CDR3 reads as CASSSRGEDTQYF.

This clone occurred a few times. These gene names are mouse names. From the germline J gene comes the end of the CDR3, since the read stops 4 residues before it. The chain is built from TRBV31 and TRBJ2-4; 8 nucleotides align to TRBD2. The trim removed 5 bases at V and 0 bases at J, leaving 4 bases unmatched. The length of the CDR3 is 14 residues. From germline, CDR1 is GKSSPN and CDR2 SITVG. The part of the CDR3 DNA that was read is TGTGCCTGGGGGACTGGCCCTAGTCAAAAC. Its translation is CAWGTGPSQN. The full-length CDR3 reads as CAWGTGPSQNTLYF.

In the case of this clone: Any gene name here is a mouse gene name. The CDR3 end falls 4 residues outside the read, so it is completed with the germline J gene. The genes are TRBV13-1 and TRBJ1-2; D unresolved. The CDR3 loop spans 14 amino acids. Germline-derived CDR1 and CDR2 are NSHNY and SYGAGN. Trimming removed 3 bases from V and 0 bases from J, with 9 bases in between. CDR3 sequence reads: CASSADNSNSDYTF. The CDR3 bases that were read are TGTGCCAGCAGTGCCGACAATTCAAACTCC.

Regarding this clone: Gene names refer to mouse genes. CDR3 sequence: CASSMRTYQDTQYF. CDR3 bases read: TGTGCCAGCAGTATGCGGACTTACCAAGAC. The chain recombines TRBV19 with TRBJ2-5; TRBD2 might be the D (5 bases). With the read ending 4 residues before the CDR3 end, the germline J gene is used to fill in that end. The CDR3 sequence is 14 residues long. CDR1 and CDR2 (germline): FNHDT, SITEND (reference sequence). Trimming took 2 bases from V and 1 from J, leaving 8 bases between them.

This clone was seen only a few times. Gene names and germline match the mouse. The CDR3 spells CASRQGIETLYF. The DNA read from the CDR3 is TGTGCCAGCCGACAGGGGATAGAA. The chain combines TRBV19 with TRBJ2-3, with TRBD1 identical over 8 bases. Sequencing ends 4 residues short of the CDR3 end; the germline J gene provides the rest. Germline V gene lookup returns CDR1 FNHDT and CDR2 SITEND (reference sequence). This CDR3 spans 12 amino acids.